This entry lists 5 T cell receptor beta chains sequenced from one sample in a study of control samples from healthy donors and cancer patients. Data came from immunoSEQ multiplex PCR; TCRdb stores just in-frame clones and leaves some out. The sample has some 150,000 clones; roughly 94% are singletons. Sequencing used blood. The receptors come from a man in his forties or fifties in good health.

This rearrangement joins TRBV11-3 to TRBJ1-1; D call uncertain. Trimming shortened V by 5 bases and J by 2 bases, and 15 bases separated the two germline ends. This CDR3 has 15 residues. CDR1 SGHNT and CDR2 YENEEA come from the germline V gene. The CDR3 bases are TGTGCCAGCAGCCGTCCCGGGGAAACTAACACTGAAGCTTTCTTT. This gives the protein CASSRPGETNTEAFF.

The chain uses TRBV6-2 or TRBV6-3 and TRBJ1-6; TRBD1 matches 7 bases. V gave up 4 bases and J gave up 7 bases; unmatched junction bases: 10. Germline V gene lookup returns CDR1 MNHEY and CDR2 SVGEGT. The CDR3 loop spans 16 amino acids. CDR3 sequence (DNA): TGTGCCAGCAGTTCTCCCTTGGGACAGCCAAATTCACCCCTCCACTTT. Translating it yields CASSSPLGQPNSPLHF.

The chain employs TRBV6-1 and TRBJ1-5; TRBD1 matches 8 bases. Trimming at V came to 2 bases and at J to 6 bases, leaving 6 bases not matched to a gene. The germline V gene has CDR1 MNHNS and CDR2 SASEGT. This CDR3 has 15 residues. In DNA form, the CDR3 reads TGTGCCAGCAGTGAACAAGACAGGGGTGGTCAGCCCCAGCATTTT. The encoded protein is CASSEQDRGGQPQHF.

This clone has just a few counts. The V call is TRBV9, the J call TRBJ1-1, with 12 bases aligning to TRBD1. CDR3 length: 17 amino acids. CDR1 and CDR2 (germline): SGDLS, YYNGEE. Trimming removed 0 bases from V and 3 bases from J; junction bases left unmatched: 6. CDR3 sequence reads: CASSVEPGQGADTEAFF. CDR3 sequence (DNA): TGTGCCAGCAGCGTAGAACCGGGACAGGGGGCGGACACTGAAGCTTTCTTT.

This clone appeared a single time. The chain carries TRBV30 and TRBJ2-7; TRBD2 agrees at 9 bases. CDR3 length equals 14 residues. V lost 0 bases, J lost 4 bases, and 4 bases stayed unmatched. CDR1 and CDR2 from the germline V gene are GTSNPN and SVGIG (reference sequence). This CDR3 reads CAWSVSGLAYEQYF. The CDR3 region has the DNA TGTGCCTGGAGTGTATCGGGACTAGCTTACGAGCAGTACTTC.